This T cell receptor beta chain is drawn from a study of OX40 agonist ivuxolimab in advanced cancers. Across the study: An agonistic anti-OX40 (CD134) antibody, ivuxolimab, was used to treat the patients. It was permissible to have had prior anti-PD-1, anti-PD-L1 or anti-CTLA-4 therapy, and approximately 40% had some.

Libraries were prepared by immunoSEQ multiplex PCR; TCRdb keeps only in-frame clonotypes and omits some of them. The data contain approximately 89,000 clones, approximately 90% of them singletons. As regards this clone: What it recognizes is unknown.

Study conclusions and caveats: Clonal expansion was seen in CD4+ and CD8+ blood T cells by week 6 at 0.1 to 3.0 mg/kg. CD8+ T cells were the subset that, on average, had more expanded clones than CD4+.

The CDR3 has 14 amino acids. Germline loops: CDR1 SGHTA, CDR2 FQGNSA. V lost 3 bases and J lost 6; bases outside the gene matches: 5. This sequence was found in an adult with an advanced solid tumor such as melanoma, head and neck, liver or kidney cancer. This chain joins TRBV7-2 and TRBJ1-5; 7 nucleotides align to TRBD1. Sequenced here: CD4+ or CD8+ T cells sorted from blood, sampled in a trial of the OX40 agonist ivuxolimab. CDR3 in amino acids: CASSFQGVRQPQHF. The CDR3 DNA sequence: TGTGCCAGCAGCTTTCAGGGGGTTCGTCAGCCCCAGCATTTT. Supplemented by reference TRBV7-2 and TRBJ1-5, the full variable domain reads GAGVSQSPSNKVTEKGKDVELRCDPISGHTALYWYRQSLGQGLEFLIYFQGNSAPDKSGLPSDRFSAERTGGSVSTLTIQRTQQEDSAVYLCASSFQGVRQPQHFGDGTRLSIL.